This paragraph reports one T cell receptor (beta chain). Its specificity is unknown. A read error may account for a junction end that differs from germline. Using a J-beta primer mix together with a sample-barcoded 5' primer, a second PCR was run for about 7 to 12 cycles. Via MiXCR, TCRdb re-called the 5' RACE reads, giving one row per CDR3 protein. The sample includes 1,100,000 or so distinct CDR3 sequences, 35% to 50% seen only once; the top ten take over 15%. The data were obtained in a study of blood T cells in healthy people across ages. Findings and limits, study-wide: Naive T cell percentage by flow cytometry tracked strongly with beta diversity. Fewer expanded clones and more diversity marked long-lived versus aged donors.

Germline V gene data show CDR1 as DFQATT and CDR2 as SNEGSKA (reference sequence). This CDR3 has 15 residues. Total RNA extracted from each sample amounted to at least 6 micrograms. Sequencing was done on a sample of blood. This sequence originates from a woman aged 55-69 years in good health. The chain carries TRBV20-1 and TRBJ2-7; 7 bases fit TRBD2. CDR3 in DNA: TGCAGTGCTAGAGATCTGGGGAGCGGGGACTACGAACAGTACTTC. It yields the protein CSARDLGSGDYEQYF.